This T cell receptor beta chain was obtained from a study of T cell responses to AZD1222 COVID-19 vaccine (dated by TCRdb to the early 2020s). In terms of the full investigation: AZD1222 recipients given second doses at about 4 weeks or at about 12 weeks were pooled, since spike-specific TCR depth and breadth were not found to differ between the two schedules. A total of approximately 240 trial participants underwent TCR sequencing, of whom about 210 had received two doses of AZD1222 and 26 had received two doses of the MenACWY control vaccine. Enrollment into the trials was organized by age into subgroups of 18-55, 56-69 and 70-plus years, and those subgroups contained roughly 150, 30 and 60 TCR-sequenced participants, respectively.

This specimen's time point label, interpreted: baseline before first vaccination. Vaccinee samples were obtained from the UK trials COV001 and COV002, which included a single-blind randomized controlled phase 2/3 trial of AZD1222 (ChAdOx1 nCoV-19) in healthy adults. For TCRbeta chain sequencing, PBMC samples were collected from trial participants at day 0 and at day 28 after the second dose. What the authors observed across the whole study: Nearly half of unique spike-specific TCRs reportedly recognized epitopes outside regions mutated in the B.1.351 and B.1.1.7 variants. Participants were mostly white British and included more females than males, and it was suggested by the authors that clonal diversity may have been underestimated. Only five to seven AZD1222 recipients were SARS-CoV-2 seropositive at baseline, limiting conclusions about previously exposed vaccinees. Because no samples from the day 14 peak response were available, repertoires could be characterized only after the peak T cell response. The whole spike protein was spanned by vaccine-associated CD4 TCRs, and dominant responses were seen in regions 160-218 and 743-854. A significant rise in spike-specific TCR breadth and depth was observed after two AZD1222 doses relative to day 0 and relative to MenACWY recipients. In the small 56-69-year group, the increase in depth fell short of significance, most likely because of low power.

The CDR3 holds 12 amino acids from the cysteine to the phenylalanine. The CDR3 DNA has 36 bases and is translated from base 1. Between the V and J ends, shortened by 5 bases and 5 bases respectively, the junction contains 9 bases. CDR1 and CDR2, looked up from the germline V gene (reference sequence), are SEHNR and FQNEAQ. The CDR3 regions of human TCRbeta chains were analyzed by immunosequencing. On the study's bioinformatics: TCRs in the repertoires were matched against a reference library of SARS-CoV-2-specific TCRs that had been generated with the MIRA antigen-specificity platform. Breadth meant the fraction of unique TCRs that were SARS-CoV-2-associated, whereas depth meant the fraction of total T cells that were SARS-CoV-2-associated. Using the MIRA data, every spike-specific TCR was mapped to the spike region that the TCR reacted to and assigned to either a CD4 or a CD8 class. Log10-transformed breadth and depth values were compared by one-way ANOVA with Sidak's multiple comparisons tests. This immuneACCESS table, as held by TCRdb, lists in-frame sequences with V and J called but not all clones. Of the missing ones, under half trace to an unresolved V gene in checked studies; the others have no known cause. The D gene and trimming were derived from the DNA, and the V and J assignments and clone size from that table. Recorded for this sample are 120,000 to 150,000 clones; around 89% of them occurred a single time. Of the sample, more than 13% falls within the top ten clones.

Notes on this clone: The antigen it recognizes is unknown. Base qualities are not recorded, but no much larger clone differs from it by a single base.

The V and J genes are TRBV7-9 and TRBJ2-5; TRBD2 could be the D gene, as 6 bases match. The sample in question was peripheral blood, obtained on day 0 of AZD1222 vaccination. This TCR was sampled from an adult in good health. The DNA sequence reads TGTGCCAGCAGCGGGGCGGGGGAGACCCAGTACTTC. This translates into CASSGAGETQYF.